The rows below give T cell receptor beta chains drawn from one sample of a study of shared clonotypes between healthy human individuals. Using immunoSEQ multiplex PCR, the repertoire was profiled, and TCRdb retains in-frame clones only, with some absent. The sample shows 1.5 million to 2.5 million clones, about 94% of them seen only once. Sequencing input: naive CD8+ T cells sorted from blood. The source of these receptors is a man aged 18 to 29 in good health. The CDR3 runs from the conserved cysteine through the conserved F or W. D genes are given only for firm matches. Some rows mark clone size as missing; the rest say once, few, many or name a class of expanded clone.

NA,TRBJ2-1,NA,16,TRBV6-5,TGTGCCAGCAGTTACTCGGACGCCAGCTCCTACAATGAGCAGTTCTTC,CASSYSDASSYNEQFF
NA,TRBJ2-6,TRBD1,17,TRBV27,TGTGCCAGCAGGGAGACAGGGGCTGACTCTGGGGCCAACGTCCTGACTTTC,CASRETGADSGANVLTF
few,TRBJ1-5,NA,14,TRBV7-9,TGTGCCAGCAGCCCCGGCGGAATCAATCAGCCCCAGCATTTT,CASSPGGINQPQHF
NA,TRBJ2-6,NA,11,TRBV6-1,TGTGCCAGCAGTGCCTCAAACGTCCTGACTTTC,CASSASNVLTF
NA,TRBJ1-2,NA,13,TRBV21-1,TGTGCCAGCAGCAGCCCGGGGGTGTATGGCTACACCTTC,CASSSPGVYGYTF
NA,TRBJ2-6,NA,19,TRBV4-3,TGCGCCAGCAGCCAAGATGTCGTCTGGGGCTCCTCTGGGGCCAACGTCCTGACTTTC,CASSQDVVWGSSGANVLTF
NA,TRBJ2-2,TRBD2,17,TRBV19,TGTGCCAGTAGTACAAATTACGGCGGGAGGGAAACCGGGGAGCTGTTTTTT,CASSTNYGGRETGELFF
NA,TRBJ1-5,NA,15,TRBV28,TGTGCCAGCAGTCGCCGGGACGGTCCCCCCAAGGCCCAGCATTTT,CASSRRDGPPKAQHF
NA,TRBJ1-4,NA,14,TRBV30,TGTGCCTGGAGTGTTTCCCTGGTGTATGAAAAACTGTTTTTT,CAWSVSLVYEKLFF
NA,TRBJ2-6,TRBD1,19,TRBV30,TGTGCCTGGAGTGTACGGTGGGACAGGGTGATCTCTGGGGCCAACGTCCTGACTTTC,CAWSVRWDRVISGANVLTF
NA,TRBJ2-7,NA,13,TRBV6-5,TGTGCCAGCAGCGTAAAGTTTGCCTACGAGCAGTACTTC,CASSVKFAYEQYF
NA,TRBJ2-7,TRBD2,18,TRBV5-3,TGTGCCAGAACCGCAGGGGGCCCGACTAGCGGGAGTCTCTACGAGCAGTACTTC,CARTAGGPTSGSLYEQYF
NA,TRBJ2-3,TRBD2,17,TRBV7-9,TGTGCCAGCAGCCCCCCGTTCGGGGGAGGGACCACAGATACGCAGTATTTT,CASSPPFGGGTTDTQYF
NA,TRBJ1-2,TRBD1,17,TRBV28,TGTGCCAGCAGCGCGAACCCGGGACAGGGGTTTAACTATGGCTACACCTTC,CASSANPGQGFNYGYTF
NA,TRBJ2-7,NA,9,TRBV7-2,TGTGCCAGGAGTCTCGAGCAGTACTTC,CARSLEQYF
NA,TRBJ2-5,NA,13,TRBV6-6,TGTGCCAGTGGCTCGGGGGTCTCGGAGACCCAGTACTTC,CASGSGVSETQYF
NA,TRBJ2-7,NA,14,TRBV7-9,TGTGCCAGCAGCCAATCCTCGGCGTCCTACGAGCAGTACTTC,CASSQSSASYEQYF
NA,TRBJ2-3,NA,17,TRBV7-9,TGTGCCAGCAGCTCCCGGGGACTTGATTCGGCCCCAGATACGCAGTATTTT,CASSSRGLDSAPDTQYF
NA,TRBJ2-7,TRBD1,15,TRBV6-4,TGTGCCAGCAATGGGGGACAGGGGGCTTCCTACGAGCAGTACTTC,CASNGGQGASYEQYF
few,TRBJ1-2,TRBD1,14,TRBV5-1,TGCGCCAGCAGCAACCCAGGGGGCGCCTATGGCTACACCTTC,CASSNPGGAYGYTF